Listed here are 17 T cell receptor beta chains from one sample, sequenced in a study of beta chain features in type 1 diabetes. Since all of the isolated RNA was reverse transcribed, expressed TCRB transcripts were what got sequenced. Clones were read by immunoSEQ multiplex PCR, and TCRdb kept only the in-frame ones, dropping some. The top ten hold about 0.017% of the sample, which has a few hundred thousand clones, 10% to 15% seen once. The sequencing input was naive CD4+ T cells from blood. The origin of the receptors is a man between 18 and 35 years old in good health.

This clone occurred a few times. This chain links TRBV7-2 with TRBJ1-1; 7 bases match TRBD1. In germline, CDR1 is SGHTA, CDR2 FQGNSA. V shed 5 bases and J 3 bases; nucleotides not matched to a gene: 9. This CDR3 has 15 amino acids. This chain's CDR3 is CASSVIGGADTEAFF. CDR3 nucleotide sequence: TGTGCCAGCAGCGTCATAGGGGGCGCCGACACTGAAGCTTTCTTT.

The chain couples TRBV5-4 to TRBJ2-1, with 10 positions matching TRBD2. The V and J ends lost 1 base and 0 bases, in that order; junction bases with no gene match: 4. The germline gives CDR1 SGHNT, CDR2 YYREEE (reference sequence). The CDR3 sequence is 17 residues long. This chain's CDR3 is CASSLLGLADSYNEQFF. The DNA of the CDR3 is TGTGCCAGCAGCTTGCTTGGACTAGCGGACTCCTACAATGAGCAGTTCTTC.

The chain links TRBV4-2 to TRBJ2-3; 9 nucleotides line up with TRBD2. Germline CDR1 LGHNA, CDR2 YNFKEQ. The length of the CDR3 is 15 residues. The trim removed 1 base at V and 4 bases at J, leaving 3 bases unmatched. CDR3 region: CASSQVASGADTQYF. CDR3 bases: TGTGCCAGCAGCCAAGTCGCTAGCGGGGCAGATACGCAGTATTTT.

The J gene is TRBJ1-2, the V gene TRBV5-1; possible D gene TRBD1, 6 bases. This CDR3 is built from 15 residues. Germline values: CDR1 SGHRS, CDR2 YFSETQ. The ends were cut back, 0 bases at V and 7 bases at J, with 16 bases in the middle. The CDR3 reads CASSLVAGEMGGYTF. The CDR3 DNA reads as TGCGCCAGCAGCTTGGTCGCAGGGGAGATGGGTGGCTACACCTTC.

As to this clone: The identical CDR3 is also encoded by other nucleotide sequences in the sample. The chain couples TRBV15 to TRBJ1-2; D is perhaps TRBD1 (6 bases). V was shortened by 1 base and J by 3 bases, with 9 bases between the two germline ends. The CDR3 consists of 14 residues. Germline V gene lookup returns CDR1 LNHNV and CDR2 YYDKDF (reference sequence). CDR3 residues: CATSRGAGDYGYTF. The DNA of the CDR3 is TGTGCCACCAGCAGAGGCGCAGGGGACTATGGCTACACCTTC. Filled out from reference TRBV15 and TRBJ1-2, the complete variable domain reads DAMVIQNPRYQVTQFGKPVTLSCSQTLNHNVMYWYQQKSSQAPKLLFHYYDKDFNNEADTPDNFQSRRPNTSFCFLDIRSPGLGDTAMYLCATSRGAGDYGYTFGSGTRLTVV.

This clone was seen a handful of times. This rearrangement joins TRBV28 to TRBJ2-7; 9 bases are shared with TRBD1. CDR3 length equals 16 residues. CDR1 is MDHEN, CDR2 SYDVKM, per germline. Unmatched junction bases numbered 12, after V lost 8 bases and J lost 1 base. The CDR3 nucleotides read TGTGCCAGCGGGGGACAGGGAGGCCAGAAATCCTACGAGCAGTACTTC. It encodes CASGGQGGQKSYEQYF.

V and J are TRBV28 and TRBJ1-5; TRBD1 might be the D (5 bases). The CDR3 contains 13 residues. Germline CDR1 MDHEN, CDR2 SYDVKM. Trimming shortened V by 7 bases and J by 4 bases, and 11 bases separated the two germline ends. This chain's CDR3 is CASIRRGNQPQHF. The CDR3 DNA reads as TGTGCCAGCATCAGGAGGGGAAATCAGCCCCAGCATTTT.

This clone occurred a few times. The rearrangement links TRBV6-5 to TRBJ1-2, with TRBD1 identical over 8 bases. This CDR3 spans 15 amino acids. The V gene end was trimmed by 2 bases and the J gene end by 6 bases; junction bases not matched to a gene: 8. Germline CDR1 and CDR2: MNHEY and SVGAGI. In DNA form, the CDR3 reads TGTGCCAGCAGTTACCGGACAGGGTCGGGACATGGCTACACCTTC. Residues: CASSYRTGSGHGYTF.

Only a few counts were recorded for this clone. The CDR3 loop reads CASSPGEWTEKLFF. The CDR3 DNA reads TGTGCCAGCTCACCAGGGGAGTGGACTGAAAAACTGTTTTTT. This chain joins TRBV18 and TRBJ1-4; D remains ambiguous. Germline V lookup: CDR1 KGHSH, CDR2 LQKENI. The CDR3 loop spans 14 amino acids. The V gene lost 2 bases and the J gene lost 7 bases, with 11 bases spanning the gap.

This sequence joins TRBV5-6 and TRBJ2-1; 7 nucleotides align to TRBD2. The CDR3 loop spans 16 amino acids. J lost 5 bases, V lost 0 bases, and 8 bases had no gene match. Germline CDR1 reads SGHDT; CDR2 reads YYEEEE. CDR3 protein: CASSLETGGSHNEQFF. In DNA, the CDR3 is TGTGCCAGCAGCTTGGAGACCGGGGGGTCGCACAATGAGCAGTTCTTC.

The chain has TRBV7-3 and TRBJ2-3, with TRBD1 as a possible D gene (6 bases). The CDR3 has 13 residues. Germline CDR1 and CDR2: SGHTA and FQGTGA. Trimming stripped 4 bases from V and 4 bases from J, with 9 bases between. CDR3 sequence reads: CASSSGGADTQYF. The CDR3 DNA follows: TGTGCCAGCAGCTCTGGGGGCGCAGATACGCAGTATTTT.

Written as DNA, the CDR3 is TGTGCCAGCAGCTTAGGCCCTGAGTATAGCAATCAGCCCCAGCATTTT. Translated: CASSLGPEYSNQPQHF. The rearrangement joins TRBV7-9 to TRBJ1-5; D gene unclear. The CDR3 length is 16 residues. Trimming stripped 1 base from V and 0 bases from J, with 10 bases between. CDR1 is SEHNR, CDR2 FQNEAQ, per germline (reference sequence).

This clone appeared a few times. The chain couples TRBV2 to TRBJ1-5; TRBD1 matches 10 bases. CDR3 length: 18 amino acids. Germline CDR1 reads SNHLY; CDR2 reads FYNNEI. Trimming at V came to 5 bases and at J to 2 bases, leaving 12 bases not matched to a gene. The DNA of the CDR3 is TGTGCCAGCAGTTTTACCGGGACAGGGGACGAGGGCAATCAGCCCCAGCATTTT. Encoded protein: CASSFTGTGDEGNQPQHF. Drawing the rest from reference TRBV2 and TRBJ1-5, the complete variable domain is EPEVTQTPSHQVTQMGQEVILRCVPISNHLYFYWYRQILGQKVEFLVSFYNNEISEKSEIFDDQFSVERPDGSNFTLKIRSTKLEDSAMYFCASSFTGTGDEGNQPQHFGDGTRLSIL.

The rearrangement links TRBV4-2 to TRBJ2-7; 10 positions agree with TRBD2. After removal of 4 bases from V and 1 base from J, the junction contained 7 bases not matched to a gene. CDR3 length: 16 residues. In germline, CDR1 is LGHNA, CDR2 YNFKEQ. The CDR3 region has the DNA TGTGCCAGCAGCCGATCCGGGACTAGCGTTTCCTACGAGCAGTACTTC. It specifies CASSRSGTSVSYEQYF.

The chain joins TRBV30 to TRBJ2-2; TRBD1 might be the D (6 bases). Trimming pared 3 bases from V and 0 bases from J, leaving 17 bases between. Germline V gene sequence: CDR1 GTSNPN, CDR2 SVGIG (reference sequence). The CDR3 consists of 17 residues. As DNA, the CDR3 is TGTGCCTGGAGAAAGAGCCAACAGGGAGCGAACACCGGGGAGCTGTTTTTT. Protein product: CAWRKSQQGANTGELFF.

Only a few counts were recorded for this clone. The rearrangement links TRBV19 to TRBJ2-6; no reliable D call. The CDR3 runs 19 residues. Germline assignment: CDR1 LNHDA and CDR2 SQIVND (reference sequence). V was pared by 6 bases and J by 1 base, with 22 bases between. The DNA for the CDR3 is TGTGCCAGTAGCCAGTCCCCCCCCCAGGTCCTATCTGGGGCCAACGTCCTGACTTTC. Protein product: CASSQSPPQVLSGANVLTF.

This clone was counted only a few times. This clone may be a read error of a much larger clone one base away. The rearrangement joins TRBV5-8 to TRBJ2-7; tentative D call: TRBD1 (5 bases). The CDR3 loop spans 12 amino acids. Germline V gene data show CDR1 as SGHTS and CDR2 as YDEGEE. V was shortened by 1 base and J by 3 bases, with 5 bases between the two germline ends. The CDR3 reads CASSLQGYEQYF. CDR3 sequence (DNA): TGTGCCAGCAGCTTGCAGGGCTACGAGCAGTACTTC.